The 29 T cell receptor beta chains below come from one sample, sequenced in a study of CD8 T cells in ankylosing spondylitis. TCRdb reprocessed the 5' RACE reads with MiXCR, giving one entry per CDR3 protein. The sample has roughly 180,000 distinct CDR3 sequences; 9.5% to 15% are singletons. Sample: blood, either unsorted or a sorted T cell fraction (not recorded which). Every receptor here comes from a male donor with ankylosing spondylitis or in good health (not recorded which).

The sample holds a few counts of this clonotype. V and J are TRBV19 and TRBJ2-3; D is uncertain. V was cut by 3 bases and J by 0 bases, with 10 bases left in between. Germline CDR1 is LNHDA and CDR2 is SQIVND (reference sequence). There are 15 residues in the CDR3. CDR3 nucleotide sequence: TGTGCCAGTAGTATGCGGAGAACAAGCACAGATACGCAGTATTTT. It specifies CASSMRRTSTDTQYF.

This clonotype was seen ten or more times. The chain is built from TRBV6-6 and TRBJ1-1; D is perhaps TRBD1 (5 bases). V lost 7 bases and J 1 base, leaving 10 bases between the germline ends. This CDR3 has 13 amino acids. The germline V gene has CDR1 MNHNY and CDR2 SVGAGI (reference sequence). Here the CDR3 DNA reads TGTGCCAGCACCCTTGGGGGGAACACTGAAGCTTTCTTT. Translated, it gives CASTLGGNTEAFF.

This clonotype was counted between two and nine times. This chain links TRBV3-1 with TRBJ2-1; a possible D gene is TRBD2 (6 bases). The CDR3 sequence is 14 residues long. V lost 3 bases and J lost 8, with 14 bases in between. Germline CDR1 and CDR2: LGHDT and YNNKEL (reference sequence). For the CDR3, the DNA is TGTGCCAGCAGCCAGCGGGACGTCGGGGATGAGCAGTTCTTC. Translated: CASSQRDVGDEQFF.

This clonotype was found a few times. DNA of the CDR3: TGTGCCAGTAGTCCCGGACGAGTCACCGGGGAGCTGTTTTTT. As protein: CASSPGRVTGELFF. The genes are TRBV19 and TRBJ2-2; D unclear. Trimming removed 5 bases at V and 4 bases at J, with 11 bases between. Per the germline V gene, CDR1 is LNHDA and CDR2 is SQIVND (reference sequence). The length of the CDR3 is 14 residues.

This clonotype was seen more than once but under ten times. This chain connects TRBV6-5 to TRBJ1-2, with D perhaps matching TRBD1 (6 bases). V was shortened by 2 bases and J by 4 bases, with 14 bases between the two germline ends. The germline gives CDR1 MNHEY, CDR2 SVGAGI. The CDR3 extends over 15 amino acids. In nucleotides, the CDR3 is TGTGCCAGCAGTTACGGCGGGGGCTCCAGCTATGGCTACACCTTC. Protein sequence: CASSYGGGSSYGYTF.

The gene calls are TRBV2 and TRBJ1-2; D may be TRBD1 (5 bases). Per the germline V gene, CDR1 is SNHLY and CDR2 is FYNNEI. Trimming cost V 3 bases and J 8 bases, with 13 bases left between them. The CDR3 consists of 13 residues. In DNA form, the CDR3 reads TGTGCCAGCAGTGAGGGGACGGGAGACGGCTACACCTTC. This sequence encodes CASSEGTGDGYTF.

A few counts support this clonotype. V is TRBV27 and J is TRBJ2-5; D perhaps matches TRBD2 (7 bases). Germline assignment: CDR1 MNHEY and CDR2 SMNVEV (reference sequence). V was trimmed by 5 bases and J by 1 base, leaving 17 bases between them. The CDR3 spans 16 residues. CDR3 DNA sequence: TGTGCCAGCAGTCAGAGGGGGGGAGGCGGCCAAGAGACCCAGTACTTC. Protein product: CASSQRGGGGQETQYF.

This clonotype was found a few times. The gene calls are TRBV12-3 or TRBV12-4 and TRBJ2-7; D not certain. Trimming pared 5 bases from V and 3 bases from J, leaving 11 bases between. The CDR3 is made up of 13 amino acids. The CDR3: CASSIGSHYEQYF. The CDR3 DNA sequence: TGTGCCAGCAGTATAGGGTCCCACTACGAGCAGTACTTC.

V is TRBV15 and J is TRBJ2-7, with D uncertain. The length of the CDR3 is 15 residues. CDR1 and CDR2 (germline): LNHNV, YYDKDF (reference sequence). Trimming stripped 0 bases from V and 3 bases from J, with 12 bases between. DNA for the CDR3: TGTGCCACCAGCAGAGAACGGGTTCCATTCTACGAGCAGTACTTC. It is translated as CATSRERVPFYEQYF.

J is TRBJ2-5 and V is TRBV12-3 or TRBV12-4; a possible D gene is TRBD1 (6 bases). This CDR3 region has 13 residues. The V end lost 6 bases, the J end lost 4 bases, and 12 bases lay between the germline ends. CDR3: CASRIRGGETQYF. The CDR3 DNA is TGTGCCAGCAGGATCAGGGGCGGAGAGACCCAGTACTTC.

This rearrangement joins TRBV27 to TRBJ2-1, with 9 bases fitting TRBD2. The CDR3 covers 15 residues. With 5 bases clipped from V and 4 bases from J, the junction kept 6 bases outside the gene matches. CDR1 and CDR2 (germline): MNHEY, SMNVEV (reference sequence). The CDR3 nucleotides read TGTGCCAGCAGTCTAGCGGGGACACTTTACAATGAGCAGTTCTTC. Protein: CASSLAGTLYNEQFF.

About this clonotype: A much larger clone is a single base away; this may be a read error. The CDR3 does not end in the conserved phenylalanine or tryptophan, so this is likely a read error. The chain couples TRBV3-1 to TRBJ2-3; 11 bases align to TRBD2. V was clipped by 4 bases and J by 3 bases; unmatched bases: 6. The CDR3 consists of 16 residues. Germline V CDR1 and CDR2: LGHDT, YNNKEL (reference sequence). The CDR3 sequence is CASSPGLAAPTDTQYS. The CDR3 region has the DNA TGTGCCAGCAGCCCGGGACTAGCGGCTCCGACAGATACGCAGTATTCT.

This clonotype was seen only a few times. The V call is TRBV12-3 or TRBV12-4, the J call TRBJ2-2, with D hard to call. This CDR3 region has 15 residues. V lost 3 bases and J 4 bases, leaving 12 bases between the germline ends. The CDR3: CASSFVGRTTGELFF. In DNA form, the CDR3 reads TGTGCCAGCAGTTTCGTGGGCCGGACCACCGGGGAGCTGTTTTTT.

This clonotype has just a few counts. The chain joins TRBV6-1 to TRBJ1-4; D may be TRBD1 (6 bases). Germline CDR1 and CDR2: MNHNS and SASEGT. V lost 1 base and J lost 3, with 6 bases in between. The CDR3 is made up of 14 amino acids. CDR3 DNA sequence: TGTGCCAGCAGTGAAGGGGGGCCTAATGAAAAACTGTTTTTT. It yields the protein CASSEGGPNEKLFF.

In its sample, this clonotype was seen many times. This chain connects TRBV5-1 to TRBJ2-3; possible D gene TRBD1, 5 bases. Germline values: CDR1 SGHRS, CDR2 YFSETQ. V was cut by 4 bases and J by 2 bases, with 14 bases left in between. The CDR3 extends over 15 amino acids. The DNA for the CDR3 is TGCGCCAGCAGCGGACACCCTCCACCCACAGATACGCAGTATTTT. This gives the protein CASSGHPPPTDTQYF.

The J gene is TRBJ1-4, the V gene TRBV18; D gene uncertain. The CDR3 extends over 12 amino acids. Germline CDR1 KGHSH, CDR2 LQKENI. Trimming left V 4 bases short and J 6 bases short, with 6 bases between. This CDR3 is CASSQGYEKLFF. CDR3 coding DNA: TGTGCCAGCTCACAGGGTTATGAAAAACTGTTTTTT.

This chain links TRBV6-4 with TRBJ2-5, with 11 bases fitting TRBD2. The CDR3 extends over 15 amino acids. Germline trimming cut 3 bases from V and 0 bases from J; bases unmatched to any gene: 0. Per germline, CDR1 MRHNA and CDR2 SNTAGT. The CDR3 coding sequence is TGTGCCAGCAGTGAGGGACTAGCGGACCAAGAGACCCAGTACTTC. Encoded protein: CASSEGLADQETQYF.

The J gene is TRBJ2-1, the V gene TRBV12-3 or TRBV12-4; weak D call: TRBD2 (6 bases). Between the trimmed V and J ends, which lost 3 bases and 2 bases, there was a span of 11 bases. The CDR3 spans 15 residues. CDR3 sequence reads: CASSFDLATYNEQFF. The CDR3 nucleotides are TGTGCCAGCAGTTTTGACCTAGCGACCTACAATGAGCAGTTCTTC.

The chain couples TRBV12-3 or TRBV12-4 to TRBJ1-2; D might be TRBD1 (5 bases). The CDR3 runs to 11 residues. V was clipped by 11 bases and J by 5 bases, with 12 bases between them. As DNA, the CDR3 is TGTGCCGCGGGGGGAGCTTATGGCTACACCTTC. Translating it yields CAAGGAYGYTF.

The rearrangement links TRBV25-1 to TRBJ2-7, with TRBD1 matching 7 bases. The CDR3 runs to 14 residues. With V trimmed by 4 bases and J by 0 bases, 3 bases remained unmatched. Germline V lookup: CDR1 MGHDK, CDR2 SYGVNS. CDR3 region: CASSGWTGSYEQYF. The DNA of the CDR3 is TGTGCCAGCAGTGGGTGGACAGGCTCCTACGAGCAGTACTTC.

The chain joins TRBV20-1 to TRBJ2-5; 10 bases agree with TRBD2. Germline V gene data show CDR1 as DFQATT and CDR2 as SNEGSKA (reference sequence). The CDR3 sequence is 17 residues long. The CDR3 loop is CSLTPPGLATYQETQYF. The CDR3 DNA is TGCAGCCTGACCCCCCCGGGACTAGCGACGTACCAAGAGACCCAGTACTTC.

This clonotype was counted a few times. This chain uses TRBV7-4 with TRBJ2-5; maybe TRBD2 (5 bases). CDR3 length equals 13 residues. V was cut by 8 bases and J by 5 bases, with 15 bases left in between. CDR1 is SGHVT, CDR2 SQSDAQ, per germline. Here the CDR3 DNA reads TGTGCCAGCGAGGGAGCTAGCAGGGAGACCCAGTACTTC. It translates to CASEGASRETQYF.

This clonotype was counted between two and nine times. The V gene is TRBV12-5, the J gene TRBJ2-7, with D maybe TRBD2 (6 bases). V lost 4 bases and J lost 2, with 12 bases in between. Germline V gene data show CDR1 as LGHNT and CDR2 as FRNRAP. CDR3 length equals 14 residues. The CDR3 reads CASGWGTLTYEQYF. CDR3 DNA: TGTGCTAGTGGTTGGGGGACTCTCACCTACGAGCAGTACTTC.

This clonotype was counted many times. This sequence joins TRBV19 and TRBJ2-1, with TRBD1 matching 7 bases. The V and J ends lost 5 bases and 7 bases, in that order; junction bases with no gene match: 2. Germline V lookup: CDR1 LNHDA, CDR2 SQIVND (reference sequence). The CDR3 covers 12 residues. The CDR3 DNA reads as TGTGCCAGTAGTCTGACAGGGAATGAGCAGTTCTTC. Its protein is CASSLTGNEQFF. The full variable domain, rest sourced from reference TRBV19 and TRBJ2-1, is DGGITQSPKYLFRKEGQNVTLSCEQNLNHDAMYWYRQDPGQGLRLIYYSQIVNDFQKGDIAEGYSVSREKKESFPLTVTSAQKNPTAFYLCASSLTGNEQFFGPGTRLTVL.

The chain combines TRBV27 with TRBJ2-1; D gene uncertain. V was cut by 5 bases and J by 9 bases, with 14 bases left in between. This CDR3 is built from 13 residues. The germline CDR1 and CDR2 sequences are MNHEY and SMNVEV (reference sequence). In DNA form, the CDR3 reads TGTGCCAGCAGTCTGACACGGACGGGTGAGCAGTTCTTC. Its translation: CASSLTRTGEQFF.

This clonotype was observed many times. The chain uses TRBV29-1 and TRBJ2-2; D gene unclear. The germline gives CDR1 SQVTM, CDR2 ANQGSEA. The CDR3 has 13 residues. V was shortened by 0 bases and J by 2 bases, with 4 bases between the two germline ends. CDR3 region: CSVEEGNTGELFF. The CDR3 bases are TGCAGCGTTGAAGAGGGAAACACCGGGGAGCTGTTTTTT.

The chain links TRBV11-2 to TRBJ2-4; 11 nucleotides line up with TRBD2. The CDR3 covers 20 residues. The J segment lost 1 base and the V segment lost 5 bases, leaving 16 bases of the junction unmatched. Germline V gene lookup returns CDR1 SGHAT and CDR2 FQNNGV. This CDR3 is CASSVLSSGGSPKAKNIQYF. CDR3 in DNA: TGTGCCAGCAGCGTACTATCTAGCGGGGGGTCCCCTAAGGCCAAAAACATTCAGTACTTC.

This clonotype was recorded a few times. The chain uses TRBV4-1 and TRBJ2-7; no clear D. Trimming left V 0 bases short and J 5 bases short, with 8 bases between. Germline V gene data show CDR1 as MGHRA and CDR2 as YSYEKL. The CDR3 consists of 13 residues. The CDR3 DNA is TGCGCCAGCAGCCAAGAAATAGGGAACGAGCAGTACTTC. The encoded protein is CASSQEIGNEQYF.

J is TRBJ1-4 and V is TRBV12-3 or TRBV12-4; D gene unclear. This CDR3 has 14 residues. V was shortened by 3 bases and J by 8 bases, with 13 bases between the two germline ends. CDR3 amino acids: CASSFTEYTEKLFF. The CDR3 region has the DNA TGTGCCAGCAGTTTTACAGAGTATACCGAAAAACTGTTTTTT.